The 27 T cell receptor beta chains below all came from one sample that was sequenced in a study of T-cell memory formation after mild COVID-19. Each CDR3 protein gets one entry after TCRdb re-called the 5' RACE reads with MiXCR. The sample lists about 180,000 distinct CDR3 sequences; 15% to 20% were seen once. What was sequenced was PBMCs or a T cell subset sorted from them (not recorded which). The receptor source for this set is a man between 18 and 29 years old who had mild COVID-19 (a few samples of this study predate the infection). Cell type and time point are not known.

This chain connects TRBV24-1 to TRBJ1-2; TRBD1 aligns across 9 bases. Germline V lookup: CDR1 KGHDR, CDR2 SFDVKD. This CDR3 has 15 amino acids. J lost 4 bases, V lost 6 bases, and 8 bases had no gene match. The CDR3 loop reads CATSREGQGIYGYTF. The DNA of the CDR3 is TGTGCCACCAGTCGGGAAGGACAGGGGATCTATGGCTACACCTTC.

This sequence joins TRBV5-1 and TRBJ2-1; 7 bases map to TRBD1. The CDR3 has 14 residues. V dropped 4 bases and J dropped 6; count of bases not matched to a gene: 7. Per the germline V gene, CDR1 is SGHRS and CDR2 is YFSETQ. The CDR3 spells CASSMGQHSNEQFF. DNA of the CDR3: TGCGCCAGCAGCATGGGACAGCATAGCAATGAGCAGTTCTTC. The variable domain in full, with the rest retrieved from reference TRBV5-1 and TRBJ2-1, is KAGVTQTPRYLIKTRGQQVTLSCSPISGHRSVSWYQQTPGQGLQFLFEYFSETQRNKGNFPGRFSGRQFSNSRSEMNVSTLELGDSALYLCASSMGQHSNEQFFGPGTRLTVL.

V gene TRBV20-1 combines with J gene TRBJ1-1; D is perhaps TRBD1 (5 bases). Germline CDR1 DFQATT, CDR2 SNEGSKA (reference sequence). The CDR3 is made up of 11 amino acids. CDR3 sequence reads: CRTTVNTEAFF. The CDR3 DNA reads TGCAGGACGACAGTGAACACTGAAGCTTTCTTT.

This clonotype was picked up a small number of times. V and J are TRBV4-3 and TRBJ1-4; D is unresolved. V was clipped by 4 bases and J by 0 bases, with 15 bases between them. Germline assignment: CDR1 LGHNA and CDR2 YSLEER. The CDR3 runs 17 residues. CDR3 nucleotide sequence: TGCGCCAGCAGCCCTTCGCCTTATCGGCCAACTAATGAAAAACTGTTTTTT. Translation: CASSPSPYRPTNEKLFF.

The gene calls are TRBV7-9 and TRBJ2-5; 7 bases are shared with TRBD2. The germline gives CDR1 SEHNR, CDR2 FQNEAQ (reference sequence). The V and J ends lost 5 bases and 2 bases, in that order; junction bases with no gene match: 14. The CDR3 loop spans 17 amino acids. The CDR3 nucleotides read TGTGCCAGCAGCCCCCTGGCGAGGGGAGGGACTCAAGAGACCCAGTACTTC. It codes for CASSPLARGGTQETQYF.

In its sample, this clonotype was seen a few times. The rearrangement joins TRBV5-1 to TRBJ2-1; the match to TRBD2 covers 11 bases. The CDR3 extends over 15 amino acids. V trimming: 5 bases; J trimming: 5 bases; junction bases outside the gene matches: 6. In germline, CDR1 is SGHRS, CDR2 YFSETQ. CDR3 DNA sequence: TGCGCCAGCAGGACGACTAGCGGGGCCAACAATGAGCAGTTCTTC. Translation: CASRTTSGANNEQFF.

This clonotype was picked up a small number of times. V and J are TRBV7-2 and TRBJ2-1; 8 positions match TRBD2. The length of the CDR3 is 15 residues. CDR1 and CDR2 (germline): SGHTA, FQGNSA. V lost 3 bases, J lost 8 bases, and 9 bases stayed unmatched. CDR3 protein: CASSFSGGPEYEQFF. CDR3 bases: TGTGCCAGCAGCTTCAGCGGGGGCCCCGAGTATGAGCAGTTCTTC.

This clonotype was counted between two and nine times. The chain uses TRBV5-8 and TRBJ1-4, with D unresolved. This CDR3 contains 16 residues. Germline V gives CDR1 SGHTS, CDR2 YDEGEE. V lost 4 bases to trimming and J lost 8 bases, with 21 bases between them. The CDR3 region is CASSLGSAGLNEKLFF. Here the CDR3 DNA reads TGTGCCAGCAGCCTGGGTTCGGCAGGCTTAAACGAAAAACTGTTTTTT.

This clonotype has just a few counts. The chain couples TRBV5-1 to TRBJ2-3; no firm D call. The CDR3 spans 14 residues. In germline, CDR1 is SGHRS, CDR2 YFSETQ. V lost 2 bases and J 0 bases, leaving 7 bases between the germline ends. CDR3 sequence: CASSFPDSTDTQYF. CDR3 nucleotide sequence: TGCGCCAGCAGCTTCCCGGACAGCACAGATACGCAGTATTTT.

This clonotype was seen only a few times. CDR3 residues: CSAKGGASSSYEQYF. CDR3 nucleotide sequence: TGCAGTGCCAAAGGTGGTGCAAGCAGCTCCTACGAGCAGTACTTC. V usage is TRBV20-1 and J usage is TRBJ2-7; no firm D call. Per the germline V gene, CDR1 is DFQATT and CDR2 is SNEGSKA (reference sequence). With 6 bases removed from V and 0 bases from J, the gap between germline ends came to 18 bases. The length of the CDR3 is 15 residues.

The chain recombines TRBV15 with TRBJ1-3; D uncertain. The V end lost 0 bases, the J end lost 2 bases, and 11 bases lay between the germline ends. Germline CDR1 and CDR2: LNHNV and YYDKDF (reference sequence). This CDR3 contains 16 residues. The CDR3 region has the DNA TGTGCCACCAGCAGAGAGGGCTTGGTTGCTGGAAACACCATATATTTT. This sequence encodes CATSREGLVAGNTIYF.

This clonotype was detected a few times. This chain links TRBV15 with TRBJ2-2; 8 bases are shared with TRBD1. The germline gives CDR1 LNHNV, CDR2 YYDKDF (reference sequence). The trim removed 1 base at V and 6 bases at J, leaving 4 bases unmatched. This CDR3 is built from 15 residues. The CDR3: CATSRGGQGSGELFF. The CDR3 DNA is TGTGCCACCAGCAGAGGCGGACAGGGTTCCGGGGAGCTGTTTTTT. The full variable domain, in which reference TRBV15 and TRBJ2-2 provide the parts outside the CDR3, is DAMVIQNPRYQVTQFGKPVTLSCSQTLNHNVMYWYQQKSSQAPKLLFHYYDKDFNNEADTPDNFQSRRPNTSFCFLDIRSPGLGDTAMYLCATSRGGQGSGELFFGEGSRLTVL.

The chain has TRBV29-1 and TRBJ1-2, with D perhaps matching TRBD1 (5 bases). The CDR3 has 13 residues. Germline values: CDR1 SQVTM, CDR2 ANQGSEA. Trimming cost V 6 bases and J 6 bases, with 17 bases left between them. The CDR3 protein is CSVALGTMDGYTF. In nucleotides, the CDR3 is TGCAGCGTGGCCCTTGGGACTATGGATGGCTACACCTTC.

This clonotype was observed a few times. The chain couples TRBV6-5 to TRBJ2-5; 9 bases are shared with TRBD1. The V segment lost 6 bases and the J segment 5 bases; nucleotides outside the gene matches: 4. The germline gives CDR1 MNHEY, CDR2 SVGAGI. This CDR3 has 13 residues. DNA for the CDR3: TGTGCCAGCAGGGGACAGGGAGGGGAGACCCAGTACTTC. Protein product: CASRGQGGETQYF.

This clonotype was detected only a few times. The CDR3 here is CSASSPGAETQYF. CDR3 DNA: TGCAGTGCAAGCTCCCCCGGCGCAGAGACCCAGTACTTC. The V and J genes are TRBV20-1 and TRBJ2-5; D not resolved. Deletions cut 6 bases from V and 4 bases from J, with 15 bases between. The CDR3 extends over 13 amino acids. Germline values: CDR1 DFQATT, CDR2 SNEGSKA (reference sequence).

This chain links TRBV28 with TRBJ2-3; 12 bases match TRBD1. CDR3 length equals 17 residues. Germline V gene data show CDR1 as MDHEN and CDR2 as SYDVKM. With V trimmed by 5 bases and J by 4 bases, 10 bases remained unmatched. CDR3 sequence: CASSLKPGQGAADTQYF. The CDR3 DNA reads TGTGCCAGCAGTCTCAAGCCGGGACAGGGGGCGGCAGATACGCAGTATTTT.

V usage is TRBV13 and J usage is TRBJ2-5, with 9 bases that match TRBD2. The CDR3 is made up of 13 amino acids. V was clipped by 8 bases and J by 5 bases; unmatched bases: 6. The germline CDR1 and CDR2 sequences are PRHDT and FYEKMQ (reference sequence). The CDR3 spells CASHQRGVETQYF. The CDR3 nucleotides are TGTGCCAGCCATCAGCGGGGGGTCGAGACCCAGTACTTC.

This clonotype was recorded a few times. The chain recombines TRBV7-2 with TRBJ2-3; 13 nucleotides match TRBD2. V was clipped by 6 bases and J by 0 bases; unmatched bases: 9. The CDR3 length is 18 residues. Germline loops: CDR1 SGHTA, CDR2 FQGNSA. CDR3 bases: TGTGCCAGCAGATCCCGACTAGCGGGGGGCGCTAGCACAGATACGCAGTATTTT. Translation: CASRSRLAGGASTDTQYF.

The rearrangement links TRBV9 to TRBJ2-3, with D perhaps matching TRBD2 (6 bases). V shed 0 bases and J shed 0 bases, with 11 bases lying between them. Germline CDR1 reads SGDLS; CDR2 reads YYNGEE. The CDR3 covers 16 residues. The chain's CDR3 is CASSVGLARSTDTQYF. DNA for the CDR3: TGTGCCAGCAGCGTAGGGCTAGCGAGGAGCACAGATACGCAGTATTTT.

This clonotype was observed a handful of times. The rearrangement uses TRBV4-1 and TRBJ2-7; TRBD2 aligns across 10 bases. Losses at the gene ends were 0 bases for V and 4 bases for J; bases not matched to a gene: 6. The germline CDR1 and CDR2 sequences are MGHRA and YSYEKL. The CDR3 spans 16 residues. The DNA of the CDR3 is TGCGCCAGCAGCCAAGAAAAGCGGGGGGGCCTTTACGAGCAGTACTTC. It translates to CASSQEKRGGLYEQYF.

The chain employs TRBV19 and TRBJ2-3; D gene unclear. The CDR3 contains 14 residues. CDR1 and CDR2 (germline): LNHDA, SQIVND (reference sequence). The V end lost 6 bases, the J end lost 5 bases, and 15 bases lay between the germline ends. The CDR3 loop reads CASSPEGWRDTQYF. CDR3 nucleotide sequence: TGTGCCAGTAGCCCTGAAGGGTGGAGAGATACGCAGTATTTT.

The chain links TRBV5-1 to TRBJ2-5, with 10 bases identical to TRBD1. Germline V CDR1 and CDR2: SGHRS, YFSETQ. The CDR3 contains 16 residues. J gave up 2 bases and V 4 bases, and 8 bases lay outside the gene matches. The CDR3 sequence: CASSDGQGGIQETQYF. For the CDR3, the DNA is TGCGCCAGCAGCGATGGACAGGGGGGAATTCAAGAGACCCAGTACTTC.

In this sample, this clonotype turned up a few times. The rearrangement links TRBV27 to TRBJ2-3; no firm D call. This CDR3 contains 13 residues. V dropped 4 bases and J dropped 1 base, with 6 bases sitting between them. From germline, CDR1 is MNHEY and CDR2 SMNVEV (reference sequence). The CDR3, as DNA: TGTGCCAGCAGTTATGAGCGCACAGATACGCAGTATTTT. Protein sequence: CASSYERTDTQYF.

This clonotype was recorded a few times. The chain recombines TRBV7-2 with TRBJ1-6; D unresolved. Germline V gives CDR1 SGHTA, CDR2 FQGNSA. This CDR3 contains 15 residues. Between the trimmed V and J ends, which lost 7 bases and 6 bases, there was a span of 16 bases. CDR3 bases: TGTGCCAGCACCTCAGGTGGCTGGGGTAATTCACCCCTCCACTTT. This codes for CASTSGGWGNSPLHF.

This clonotype has only a few counts. This chain uses TRBV5-1 with TRBJ2-1, with TRBD2 as a possible D gene (5 bases). Germline-derived CDR1 and CDR2 are SGHRS and YFSETQ. The CDR3 totals 13 residues. V lost 4 bases and J lost 7, with 12 bases in between. The CDR3 is CASSAGLGNEQFF. CDR3 DNA: TGCGCCAGCAGCGCCGGACTGGGGAATGAGCAGTTCTTC.

This clonotype appeared a few times. The chain is built from TRBV7-8 and TRBJ2-2, with 12 bases matching TRBD2. Per the germline V gene, CDR1 is SGHVS and CDR2 is FQNEAQ. Losses at the gene ends were 5 bases for V and 6 bases for J; bases not matched to a gene: 7. This CDR3 is 16 amino acids long. CDR3: CASSQLAGGSSGELFF. The CDR3 DNA follows: TGTGCCAGCAGCCAACTAGCGGGGGGTTCCTCCGGGGAGCTGTTTTTT.

There are a few counts of this clonotype. CDR3 nucleotide sequence: TGTGCCAGCAGTCCTCAGGGGTTGGATGAGCAGTTCTTC. Translation: CASSPQGLDEQFF. The genes are TRBV27 and TRBJ2-1; possibly TRBD1 for D (6 bases). Trimming left V 5 bases short and J 8 bases short, with 13 bases between. The CDR3 is 13 residues long. Germline V gene data show CDR1 as MNHEY and CDR2 as SMNVEV (reference sequence).